One sample yielded the 18 T cell receptor beta chains listed below, sequenced in a study of blood T cell repertoires in COVID-19. Produced via immunoSEQ multiplex PCR; TCRdb's table is partial and in-frame only. The sample consists of 100,000 to 150,000 clones, roughly 83% of them appearing once. The sequencing sample was made of peripheral blood. Every receptor here comes from a woman in her 30s who had recovered from COVID-19.

The chain joins TRBV5-3 to TRBJ2-6; the match to TRBD1 covers 9 bases. TRBV5-3 is classed as an ORF, of uncertain function. The CDR3 loop spans 19 amino acids. The V segment lost 5 bases and the J segment 4 bases; nucleotides outside the gene matches: 16. Here the CDR3 reads CARRGPGQGPPRGANVLTF. CDR3 bases: TGTGCCAGAAGGGGCCCGGGACAGGGACCTCCCCGAGGGGCCAACGTCCTGACTTTC.

Remarks on this clone: At one end the junction does not follow the germline gene, possibly because of a read error. The J gene is TRBJ2-5, the V gene TRBV7-7, with D unclear. The germline V gene encodes CDR1 SSHAT and CDR2 FNYEAQ (reference sequence). The length of the CDR3 is 13 residues. The CDR3 bases are TGTGCTAGCAGCTTAGGTATCGGGGAGACCCAGTACTTC. This codes for CASSLGIGETQYF.

This chain connects TRBV19 to TRBJ2-7; 10 bases fit TRBD1. V shed 5 bases and J 5 bases; nucleotides not matched to a gene: 9. The CDR3 runs to 15 residues. Germline CDR1 is LNHDA and CDR2 is SQIVND (reference sequence). The CDR3 DNA is TGTGCCAGTAGTGGGGGACAGGGGAGCCCCCACGAGCAGTACTTC. It encodes CASSGGQGSPHEQYF.

This chain links TRBV6-5 with TRBJ2-2; 8 bases are shared with TRBD1. The germline V gene has CDR1 MNHEY and CDR2 SVGAGI. This CDR3 has 16 amino acids. V gave up 2 bases and J gave up 2 bases; unmatched junction bases: 4. Written as DNA, the CDR3 is TGTGCCAGCAGTTACCCGACAGGGGCAAACACCGGGGAGCTGTTTTTT. This encodes CASSYPTGANTGELFF.

The sample holds one count of this clone. V is TRBV15 and J is TRBJ2-2; TRBD1 matches 7 bases. This CDR3 is built from 15 residues. V lost 3 bases to trimming and J lost 4 bases; unmatched junction nucleotides: 5. The V gene's germline CDR1 is LNHNV and CDR2 YYDKDF (reference sequence). CDR3 sequence reads: CATSSGDRSTGELFF. CDR3 in DNA: TGTGCCACCAGCAGCGGGGACAGAAGCACCGGGGAGCTGTTTTTT.

This chain connects TRBV12-5 to TRBJ1-1; TRBD1 matches 9 bases. Germline CDR1 LGHNT, CDR2 FRNRAP. Losses at the gene ends were 6 bases for V and 4 bases for J; bases not matched to a gene: 12. The CDR3 covers 16 residues. CDR3 DNA: TGTGCTAGTGGACCTTCACGGACAGGGGTTTCCACTGAAGCTTTCTTT. This sequence encodes CASGPSRTGVSTEAFF. Variable domain in full (rest from reference TRBV12-5 and TRBJ1-1): DARVTQTPRHKVTEMGQEVTMRCQPILGHNTVFWYRQTMMQGLELLAYFRNRAPLDDSGMPKDRFSAEMPDATLATLKIQPSEPRDSAVYFCASGPSRTGVSTEAFFGQGTRLTVV.

The chain employs TRBV6-2 or TRBV6-3 and TRBJ2-1; no definite D call. Trimming took off 0 bases at V and 0 bases at J, with 6 bases between the two ends. CDR1 and CDR2 from the germline V gene are MNHEY and SVGEGT. CDR3 length: 15 amino acids. The CDR3 loop is CASSYSESSYNEQFF. The CDR3 DNA follows: TGTGCCAGCAGTTACTCTGAGTCCTCCTACAATGAGCAGTTCTTC.

CDR3 loop: CSVGEFNYGGYTF. CDR3 bases: TGCAGCGTTGGGGAGTTTAACTATGGCGGCTACACCTTC. The gene calls are TRBV29-1 and TRBJ1-2; no clear D. The germline CDR1 and CDR2 sequences are SQVTM and ANQGSEA. The CDR3 has 13 amino acids. The germline V and J ends were trimmed by 4 bases and 8 bases, with 17 bases remaining between them.

V and J are TRBV29-1 and TRBJ2-1, with 8 bases identical to TRBD1. CDR1 and CDR2 (germline): SQVTM, ANQGSEA. The CDR3 covers 14 residues. The J segment lost 6 bases and the V segment lost 6 bases, leaving 10 bases of the junction unmatched. CDR3 residues: CSVHRGTVPNEQFF. CDR3 nucleotides: TGCAGCGTCCACAGGGGGACCGTCCCCAATGAGCAGTTCTTC.

The chain combines TRBV29-1 with TRBJ2-1, with 7 bases fitting TRBD1. Trimming removed 7 bases from V and 5 bases from J; junction bases left unmatched: 5. The CDR3 runs 12 residues. Looked up from germline, CDR1 is SQVTM and CDR2 is ANQGSEA. The CDR3 nucleotides are TGCAGCGCTCGACAGGGCAACAATGAGCAGTTCTTC. Translated, it gives CSARQGNNEQFF.

The chain has TRBV7-3 and TRBJ2-1; 11 nucleotides line up with TRBD2. From germline, CDR1 is SGHTA and CDR2 FQGTGA. The CDR3 has 16 residues. Trimming cost V 2 bases and J 2 bases; bases outside gene matches: 2. The DNA of the CDR3 is TGTGCCAGCAGCTTACTAGCGGGAGGAACCTACAATGAGCAGTTCTTC. This sequence encodes CASSLLAGGTYNEQFF.

The rearrangement joins TRBV28 to TRBJ2-7; 10 positions agree with TRBD1. This CDR3 has 15 residues. Trimming removed 7 bases from V and 7 bases from J; junction bases left unmatched: 13. Per germline, CDR1 MDHEN and CDR2 SYDVKM. For the CDR3, the DNA is TGTGCCAGCATCAGAGGGGACAGGGGCTCCTTGGAGCAGTACTTC. Translating it yields CASIRGDRGSLEQYF.

The CDR3 coding sequence is TGCGCCAGCAGCTCAGGGGTAGGGGCTGAAGCTTTCTTT. Its translation: CASSSGVGAEAFF. The rearrangement uses TRBV5-1 and TRBJ1-1, with a possible D match to TRBD1 (6 bases). Per the germline V gene, CDR1 is SGHRS and CDR2 is YFSETQ. Trimming cost V 3 bases and J 6 bases, with 12 bases left between them. The CDR3 loop spans 13 amino acids.

The CDR3 nucleotides read TGTGCCAGTAGTCCCGTGAGCGGGAGGGGGGCCGGAGATACGCAGTATTTT. Its translation: CASSPVSGRGAGDTQYF. The V gene is TRBV19, the J gene TRBJ2-3; 10 bases align to TRBD2. Germline V lookup: CDR1 LNHDA, CDR2 SQIVND (reference sequence). This CDR3 has 17 amino acids. The junction had 13 bases not matched to a gene; V was cut back by 5 bases and J by 5 bases.

V usage is TRBV2 and J usage is TRBJ1-5, with 8 bases matching TRBD1. Germline lookup yields CDR1 SNHLY and CDR2 FYNNEI. CDR3 length: 15 residues. The V gene end was trimmed by 3 bases and the J gene end by 4 bases; junction bases not matched to a gene: 5. The DNA of the CDR3 is TGTGCCAGCAGTGACAGGGGGCAAGTGAATCAGCCCCAGCATTTT. It yields the protein CASSDRGQVNQPQHF.

This clone rates as medium-sized. The V call is TRBV7-9, the J call TRBJ2-3, with 13 bases lining up with TRBD2. The CDR3 is 16 amino acids. The ends lost 5 bases at V and 6 bases at J; junction bases unmatched: 8. CDR1 is SEHNR and CDR2 is FQNEAQ in the germline V gene (reference sequence). CDR3 residues: CASSQGLAGVADTQYF. CDR3 DNA: TGTGCCAGCAGCCAAGGACTAGCGGGAGTTGCGGATACGCAGTATTTT.

This chain connects TRBV6-5 to TRBJ1-5; tentative D call: TRBD1 (6 bases). The germline gives CDR1 MNHEY, CDR2 SVGAGI. The CDR3 covers 13 residues. V lost 5 bases and J 5 bases, leaving 10 bases between the germline ends. This CDR3 reads CASSRQADQPQHF. The CDR3 DNA sequence: TGTGCCAGCAGTCGACAGGCTGATCAGCCCCAGCATTTT.

This clone was seen only a few times. The chain has TRBV18 and TRBJ2-2, with D uncertain. The CDR3 has 12 amino acids. V dropped 6 bases and J dropped 6 bases, with 8 bases sitting between them. Germline CDR1 KGHSH, CDR2 LQKENI. This chain's CDR3 is CASSFAAGELFF. The CDR3 region has the DNA TGTGCCAGCTCTTTTGCGGCCGGGGAGCTGTTTTTT.